Below, 23 T cell receptor beta chains from the same sample are listed, as sequenced in a study of blood T cells in healthy people across ages. PCR was performed a second time for about 7 to 11 cycles using a sample-barcoded 5' primer and a J-beta primer mix. TCRdb processed the 5' RACE reads anew with MiXCR; each CDR3 protein has one entry. This table holds 750,000 to 950,000 distinct CDR3 sequences, about 55% found once. Sequenced: blood. These receptors all stem from a man older than 75 in good health.

The chain has TRBV18 and TRBJ2-7, with TRBD1 as a possible D gene (5 bases). The ends were cut back, 6 bases at V and 6 bases at J, with 15 bases in the middle. Germline assignment: CDR1 KGHSH and CDR2 LQKENI. There are 13 residues in the CDR3. This chain's CDR3 is CASSPVVGAEQYF. Written as DNA, the CDR3 is TGTGCCAGCTCGCCGGTTGTAGGGGCCGAGCAGTACTTC. Filled out from reference TRBV18 and TRBJ2-7, the complete variable domain reads NAGVMQNPRHLVRRRGQEARLRCSPMKGHSHVYWYRQLPEEGLKFMVYLQKENIIDESGMPKERFSAEFPKEGPSILRIQQVVRGDSAAYFCASSPVVGAEQYFGPGTRLTVT.

The gene calls are TRBV14 and TRBJ1-1; 12 bases map to TRBD1. Trimming at V came to 4 bases and at J to 3 bases, leaving 9 bases not matched to a gene. The germline gives CDR1 SGHDN, CDR2 FVKESK. The CDR3 length is 17 residues. CDR3 region: CASSRRLGTGGHTEAFF. In DNA form, the CDR3 reads TGTGCCAGCAGCCGACGGCTTGGGACAGGGGGCCACACTGAAGCTTTCTTT.

The chain uses TRBV20-1 and TRBJ1-1; the D gene is possibly TRBD1 (5 bases). Germline loops: CDR1 DFQATT, CDR2 SNEGSKA (reference sequence). The CDR3 runs 13 residues. V was cut by 0 bases and J by 6 bases, with 11 bases left in between. The CDR3 region has the DNA TGCAGTGCTAGAGAGAAGGGGTGGTCTGAAGCTTTCTTT. It yields the protein CSAREKGWSEAFF.

This clonotype showed up just once. At one of its ends the junction is not consistent with the germline gene, which may arise from a read error. The genes are TRBV15 and TRBJ2-1, with 7 bases lining up with TRBD2. CDR1 is LNHNV, CDR2 YYDKDF, per germline (reference sequence). This CDR3 is 15 amino acids long. The CDR3 DNA sequence: TGTGTCACCAGCAGAGAGCGGGAAAAGTCGAATGAGCAGTTCTTC. This codes for CVTSREREKSNEQFF. Supplemented by reference TRBV15 and TRBJ2-1, the full variable domain reads DAMVIQNPRYQVTQFGKPVTLSCSQTLNHNVMYWYQQKSSQAPKLLFHYYDKDFNNEADTPDNFQSRRPNTSFCFLDIRSPGLGDTAMYLCVTSREREKSNEQFFGPGTRLTVL.

This clonotype was observed a few times. This chain connects TRBV20-1 to TRBJ2-7; D is possibly TRBD1 or TRBD2 (5 bases each). V was cut by 5 bases and J by 4 bases, with 21 bases left in between. The CDR3 length is 15 residues. Germline V gene lookup returns CDR1 DFQATT and CDR2 SNEGSKA (reference sequence). CDR3 residues: CSAVPGTLKPYEQYF. DNA of the CDR3: TGCAGTGCTGTACCCGGGACCTTAAAACCGTACGAGCAGTACTTC.

This clonotype was counted between two and nine times. The rearrangement joins TRBV20-1 to TRBJ2-3, with 10 bases fitting TRBD2. The length of the CDR3 is 13 residues. The V segment lost 3 bases and the J segment 14 bases; nucleotides outside the gene matches: 11. Germline V gene lookup returns CDR1 DFQATT and CDR2 SNEGSKA (reference sequence). The CDR3 protein is CSASAGLAKDAYF. CDR3 nucleotide sequence: TGCAGTGCTAGCGCGGGACTAGCGAAGGACGCGTATTTT.

This chain joins TRBV10-3 and TRBJ1-2; D is possibly TRBD1 (5 bases). The germline CDR1 and CDR2 sequences are ENHRY and SYGVKD. The length of the CDR3 is 14 residues. V lost 11 bases and J 6 bases, leaving 22 bases between the germline ends. CDR3 in DNA: TGTGCCGCCTGGGACCCGCGGAAGGCGGATGGCTACACCTTC. It encodes CAAWDPRKADGYTF.

CDR3 residues: CSARTVDSPVQYF. The CDR3, as DNA: TGCAGTGCCAGAACCGTCGACAGCCCGGTACAGTACTTC. V usage is TRBV20-1 and J usage is TRBJ2-5; the D gene is possibly TRBD1 (5 bases). The germline gives CDR1 DFQATT, CDR2 SNEGSKA (reference sequence). The CDR3 sequence is 13 residues long. Trimming removed 6 bases from V and 11 bases from J, with 22 bases in between.

The chain uses TRBV27 and TRBJ1-2; 12 positions match TRBD1. Germline trimming cut 5 bases from V and 4 bases from J; bases unmatched to any gene: 11. Germline assignment: CDR1 MNHEY and CDR2 SMNVEV (reference sequence). The CDR3 consists of 17 residues. The CDR3 DNA reads as TGTGCCAGCAGTGCGGGGACAGGGGGCGCCACACCCTATGGCTACACCTTC. The encoded protein is CASSAGTGGATPYGYTF.

V is TRBV6-5 and J is TRBJ2-7, with D unresolved. Germline CDR1 MNHEY, CDR2 SVGAGI. V was clipped by 5 bases and J by 2 bases, with 16 bases between them. The CDR3 contains 15 residues. CDR3 sequence reads: CASSDRRKSAYEQYF. The CDR3 nucleotides are TGTGCCAGCAGTGATCGACGGAAATCGGCCTACGAGCAGTACTTC.

This clonotype was detected only a few times. J is TRBJ2-3 and V is TRBV24-1; D unclear. CDR3 size: 13 residues. V was trimmed by 4 bases and J by 4 bases, leaving 8 bases between them. Looked up from germline, CDR1 is KGHDR and CDR2 is SFDVKD. CDR3 DNA sequence: TGTGCCACCAGTGACGGCAGCTCAGATACGCAGTATTTT. This codes for CATSDGSSDTQYF.

The gene calls are TRBV2 and TRBJ2-7; D unclear. This CDR3 comprises 12 residues. The V gene lost 4 bases and the J gene lost 3 bases, with 7 bases spanning the gap. CDR1 and CDR2 from the germline V gene are SNHLY and FYNNEI. The DNA for the CDR3 is TGTGCCAGCAGTGTAAAAGGCTACGAGCAGTACTTC. Translating it yields CASSVKGYEQYF.

In regard to this clonotype: One junction end disagrees with the germline gene, perhaps due to a read error. The CDR3 DNA sequence: TGTGCCAGCAGCCTAGCGTGGGCAGATACGCAGTATTTT. Residues: CASSLAWADTQYF. The chain joins TRBV7-2 to TRBJ2-3; TRBD2 is a possible D gene (6 bases). CDR1 is SGHTA, CDR2 FQGNSA, per germline. The CDR3 has 13 amino acids.

The chain has TRBV12-3 or TRBV12-4 and TRBJ2-2; 13 bases are a match to TRBD2. This CDR3 has 16 amino acids. The junction had 5 bases not matched to a gene; V was cut back by 6 bases and J by 4 bases. CDR3 sequence: CASRGGLAGATGELFF. CDR3 nucleotide sequence: TGTGCCAGCAGGGGTGGACTAGCGGGAGCCACCGGGGAGCTGTTTTTT.

Here the CDR3 reads CASSRLAGINEQYF. The CDR3 nucleotides are TGTGCCAGCAGTCGACTAGCGGGAATCAACGAGCAGTACTTC. The chain carries TRBV6-4 and TRBJ2-5, with 11 bases aligning to TRBD2. Gene TRBJ2-7 matches the end of the DNA better, so the J call may be wrong. CDR3 length equals 14 residues. Germline V gives CDR1 MRHNA, CDR2 SNTAGT.

A remark on this clonotype: Germline is not matched at one junction end, which may reflect a read error. The V gene is TRBV6-5, the J gene TRBJ2-6, with D perhaps matching TRBD2 (6 bases). There are 16 residues in the CDR3. Germline values: CDR1 MNHEY, CDR2 SVGAGI. CDR3 region: CANSSGGSSGANVLTF. CDR3 bases: TGTGCCAACAGTTCCGGGGGAAGCTCTGGGGCCAACGTCCTGACTTTC.

This clonotype showed up just once. V is TRBV12-3 or TRBV12-4 and J is TRBJ2-7; D ambiguous. The DNA end lines up better with TRBJ2-5; the J call may be wrong. CDR3 size: 13 residues. The CDR3: CASNALQEETQYF. Written as DNA, the CDR3 is TGTGCCAGCAATGCGCTGCAAGAAGAGACCCAGTACTTC.

This clonotype came up a few times. The CDR3 here is CASSQVTGTGIPYEQYF. The CDR3 DNA reads TGCGCCAGCAGCCAAGTAACCGGGACAGGGATTCCCTACGAGCAGTACTTC. The rearrangement links TRBV4-1 to TRBJ2-7; 9 bases align to TRBD1. The ends lost 1 base at V and 2 bases at J; junction bases unmatched: 9. CDR3 length equals 17 residues. From germline, CDR1 is MGHRA and CDR2 YSYEKL.

This rearrangement joins TRBV4-1 to TRBJ1-2; possibly TRBD1 for D (5 bases). The CDR3 length is 15 residues. V shed 0 bases and J shed 5 bases, with 13 bases lying between them. Germline-derived CDR1 and CDR2 are MGHRA and YSYEKL. In DNA form, the CDR3 reads TGCGCCAGCAGCCAAGAACGGGGCCGGCCATATGGCTACACCTTC. Amino acids: CASSQERGRPYGYTF.

The chain has TRBV6-1 and TRBJ1-5, with no clear D. With 7 bases removed from V and 4 bases from J, the gap between germline ends came to 5 bases. CDR3 length: 11 amino acids. The germline CDR1 and CDR2 sequences are MNHNS and SASEGT. The CDR3 loop is CASNGNQPQHF. The DNA of the CDR3 is TGTGCCAGCAATGGAAATCAGCCCCAGCATTTT.

This chain connects TRBV7-2 to TRBJ2-6; no definite D call. The CDR3 totals 17 residues. Trimming cost V 5 bases and J 0 bases, with 14 bases left between them. Looked up from germline, CDR1 is SGHTA and CDR2 is FQGNSA. The CDR3: CASSTSTRSSGANVLTF. In DNA form, the CDR3 reads TGTGCCAGCAGCACCTCCACGAGGAGCTCTGGGGCCAACGTCCTGACTTTC.

Of note for this clonotype: An end of the junction does not agree with germline; a read error may underlie this. V and J are TRBV6-5 and TRBJ2-3; tentatively, D is TRBD1 or TRBD2 (6 bases each). CDR1 and CDR2 from the germline V gene are MNHEY and SVGAGI. The CDR3 covers 14 residues. DNA of the CDR3: TGTGTCAGCAGCCGGGGGCGAGATGGAGATACGCAGTATTTT. It specifies CVSSRGRDGDTQYF.

This clonotype was observed a few times. This chain links TRBV10-3 with TRBJ2-3, with TRBD2 identical over 9 bases. The CDR3 runs 17 residues. Losses at the gene ends were 4 bases for V and 0 bases for J; bases not matched to a gene: 8. CDR1 and CDR2 from the germline V gene are ENHRY and SYGVKD. CDR3 nucleotide sequence: TGTGCCATCAGTGGGACGACTAGCGGCGCTAGCACAGATACGCAGTATTTT. It specifies CAISGTTSGASTDTQYF.